These 20 T cell receptor beta chains were sequenced from one sample in a study of T-cell reconstitution after alpha-beta-depleted transplantation in children. Molecular barcoding with unique molecular identifiers was used for the TCRbeta library. TCRdb redid the calling of the PCR reads with MiXCR, one entry per CDR3 protein. This table has hundreds of thousands of distinct CDR3 sequences, approximately 17% appearing once. Sequenced here: PBMCs, mostly from graft donor cells, sampled 360 days after TCRalphabeta/CD19-depleted stem cell transplant. The source of these receptors is a male patient between 2 and 10 years old who had a stem cell transplant for acute lymphoblastic leukemia, so the T cells may come from the graft donor.

The chain is built from TRBV10-3 and TRBJ1-6; D may be TRBD1 (6 bases). V lost 10 bases to trimming and J lost 13 bases, with 20 bases between them. Looked up from germline, CDR1 is ENHRY and CDR2 is SYGVKD. The length of the CDR3 is 13 residues. The CDR3 DNA is TGTGCCAGCACCGACAGGCCTATGGAGCCCCTCCACTTT. Protein sequence: CASTDRPMEPLHF.

The chain links TRBV11-2 to TRBJ2-5; 10 bases are a match to TRBD2. From germline, CDR1 is SGHAT and CDR2 FQNNGV. V gave up 1 base and J gave up 5 bases; unmatched junction bases: 4. The CDR3 extends over 15 amino acids. For the CDR3, the DNA is TGTGCCAGCAGCTTAGTCGCTAGCGGGGGTGAGACCCAGTACTTC. Protein: CASSLVASGGETQYF.

The V call is TRBV5-1, the J call TRBJ1-2, with 7 bases aligning to TRBD1. This CDR3 is 13 amino acids long. Germline trimming cut 2 bases from V and 6 bases from J; bases unmatched to any gene: 4. Germline loops: CDR1 SGHRS, CDR2 YFSETQ. The CDR3 loop is CASSFEGADGYTF. The CDR3 nucleotides read TGCGCCAGCAGCTTCGAGGGGGCAGATGGCTACACCTTC.

The V call is TRBV27, the J call TRBJ2-7; 10 bases align to TRBD1. Germline V lookup: CDR1 MNHEY, CDR2 SMNVEV (reference sequence). The trim removed 2 bases at V and 3 bases at J, leaving 1 base unmatched. This CDR3 has 14 amino acids. DNA for the CDR3: TGTGCCAGCAGTTTAGGGACAGGGGTCTACGAGCAGTACTTC. It specifies CASSLGTGVYEQYF.

This chain joins TRBV5-1 and TRBJ2-5; unclear D gene. Germline CDR1 is SGHRS and CDR2 is YFSETQ. The CDR3 spans 15 residues. V dropped 0 bases and J dropped 7 bases, with 16 bases sitting between them. Here the CDR3 reads CASSLEATPEGTQYF. The CDR3 DNA follows: TGCGCCAGCAGCTTGGAGGCAACCCCGGAAGGGACCCAGTACTTC. Full variable domain (rest looked up from reference TRBV5-1 and TRBJ2-5): KAGVTQTPRYLIKTRGQQVTLSCSPISGHRSVSWYQQTPGQGLQFLFEYFSETQRNKGNFPGRFSGRQFSNSRSEMNVSTLELGDSALYLCASSLEATPEGTQYFGPGTRLLVL.

The gene calls are TRBV7-6 and TRBJ2-3, with TRBD1 matching 11 bases. Germline CDR1 is SGHVS and CDR2 is FNYEAQ. The CDR3 is 15 amino acids. J lost 6 bases, V lost 0 bases, and 2 bases had no gene match. This CDR3 is CASSLADRGRDTQYF. Here the CDR3 DNA reads TGTGCCAGCAGCTTAGCGGACAGGGGGCGCGATACGCAGTATTTT.

This clonotype showed up just a few times. This chain links TRBV2 with TRBJ2-2; tentative D call: TRBD2 (6 bases). CDR1 and CDR2 from the germline V gene are SNHLY and FYNNEI. V was pared by 2 bases and J by 2 bases, with 12 bases between. The CDR3 has 16 residues. CDR3 region: CASSETLGGNTGELFF. The CDR3 DNA is TGTGCCAGCAGTGAAACGTTGGGGGGAAACACCGGGGAGCTGTTTTTT.

This sequence joins TRBV11-3 and TRBJ2-1; no clear D. The V gene lost 5 bases and the J gene lost 8 bases, with 16 bases spanning the gap. Per the germline V gene, CDR1 is SGHNT and CDR2 is YENEEA. The CDR3 has 14 amino acids. CDR3 bases: TGTGCCAGCAGCGACACTCTGGCGTTTCATGAGCAGTTCTTC. Translating it yields CASSDTLAFHEQFF. Using reference TRBV11-3 and TRBJ2-1 for the parts outside the CDR3, the full variable domain is EAGVVQSPRYKIIEKKQPVAFWCNPISGHNTLYWYLQNLGQGPELLIRYENEEAVDDSQLPKDRFSAERLKGVDSTLKIQPAELGDSAVYLCASSDTLAFHEQFFGPGTRLTVL.

The chain employs TRBV12-3 or TRBV12-4 and TRBJ1-1, with unresolved D. The V end was cut by 3 bases, the J end by 11 bases, with 16 bases between. This CDR3 region has 13 residues. CDR3 in DNA: TGTGCCAGCAGTTTGGGTCGGTCCCGTCGGGCTTTCTTT. It encodes CASSLGRSRRAFF.

This chain links TRBV7-9 with TRBJ2-1, with 10 bases identical to TRBD2. The V gene end was trimmed by 8 bases and the J gene end by 3 bases; junction bases not matched to a gene: 4. Germline V gives CDR1 SEHNR, CDR2 FQNEAQ (reference sequence). The CDR3 sequence is 14 residues long. CDR3 DNA: TGTGCCAGCCAGACTAGCGGGTACTACAATGAGCAGTTCTTC. Translated: CASQTSGYYNEQFF.

The gene calls are TRBV3-1 and TRBJ1-1; D may be TRBD1 (6 bases). The CDR3 extends over 14 amino acids. From germline, CDR1 is LGHDT and CDR2 YNNKEL (reference sequence). V lost 8 bases and J 0 bases, leaving 13 bases between the germline ends. The CDR3 sequence: CASCEGGMNTEAFF. CDR3 DNA: TGTGCCAGCTGCGAGGGGGGTATGAACACTGAAGCTTTCTTT.

The gene calls are TRBV2 and TRBJ2-1; 13 bases fit TRBD2. Germline values: CDR1 SNHLY, CDR2 FYNNEI. This CDR3 has 17 amino acids. V was clipped by 4 bases and J by 9 bases; unmatched bases: 12. The CDR3 DNA follows: TGTGCCAGCAGTGGACGACTAGCGGGAGGAGGACCCCGTGAGCAGTTCTTC. Protein: CASSGRLAGGGPREQFF.

This clonotype was observed a handful of times. CDR3 in DNA: TGTGCCAGCTCACTCAACAGGGGGCTGGGCACAGATACGCAGTATTTT. Encoded protein: CASSLNRGLGTDTQYF. The chain is built from TRBV18 and TRBJ2-3, with 9 bases aligning to TRBD1. The V gene's germline CDR1 is KGHSH and CDR2 LQKENI. The CDR3 is made up of 16 amino acids. J lost 1 base, V lost 4 bases, and 6 bases had no gene match.

This chain connects TRBV5-1 to TRBJ2-4; D remains unclear. Trimming cost V 1 base and J 2 bases, with 10 bases left between them. Germline V gives CDR1 SGHRS, CDR2 YFSETQ. The CDR3 is 15 amino acids. The CDR3 region has the DNA TGCGCCAGCAGCTTGATAGTGGGAACCAAAAACATTCAGTACTTC. Protein sequence: CASSLIVGTKNIQYF.

This chain connects TRBV29-1 to TRBJ2-5; the D gene is possibly TRBD2 (6 bases). The CDR3 spans 16 residues. CDR1 SQVTM and CDR2 ANQGSEA come from the germline V gene. V was clipped by 0 bases and J by 5 bases, with 19 bases between them. CDR3 sequence: CSVEDPGDYTFETQYF. DNA for the CDR3: TGCAGCGTTGAAGATCCGGGGGATTATACGTTCGAGACCCAGTACTTC.

V and J are TRBV20-1 and TRBJ1-2, with 10 bases lining up with TRBD1. This CDR3 spans 15 amino acids. Germline V gene lookup returns CDR1 DFQATT and CDR2 SNEGSKA (reference sequence). V dropped 2 bases and J dropped 3; count of bases not matched to a gene: 6. For the CDR3, the DNA is TGCAGTGCTAGAACCCCAGGACAGGGGGACTATGGCTACACCTTC. Its protein is CSARTPGQGDYGYTF.

The rearrangement links TRBV12-3 or TRBV12-4 to TRBJ2-1; D call uncertain. V lost 9 bases and J lost 5, with 11 bases in between. The CDR3 contains 12 residues. CDR3 sequence: CASADVDNEQFF. DNA of the CDR3: TGTGCCAGTGCCGACGTAGACAATGAGCAGTTCTTC.

This clonotype has only a few counts. The chain joins TRBV12-3 or TRBV12-4 to TRBJ2-1; 14 bases agree with TRBD2. This CDR3 comprises 16 residues. V gave up 6 bases and J gave up 1 base; unmatched junction bases: 2. The CDR3 is CASSWTSGGSYNEQFF. The CDR3 region has the DNA TGTGCCAGCAGCTGGACTAGCGGGGGGTCCTACAATGAGCAGTTCTTC.

V gene TRBV5-1 combines with J gene TRBJ2-7, with 10 bases fitting TRBD1. Trimming cost V 2 bases and J 3 bases; bases outside gene matches: 2. This CDR3 contains 14 residues. Germline CDR1 and CDR2: SGHRS and YFSETQ. The CDR3 sequence: CASSLRTGGYEQYF. Written as DNA, the CDR3 is TGCGCCAGCAGCTTACGGACAGGGGGCTACGAGCAGTACTTC.

This clonotype was recorded a few times. The chain is built from TRBV27 and TRBJ2-1; D tentatively reads TRBD1 or TRBD2 (5 bases each). Germline CDR1 is MNHEY and CDR2 is SMNVEV (reference sequence). V was trimmed by 6 bases and J by 2 bases, leaving 5 bases between them. The CDR3 totals 12 residues. The CDR3 loop reads CASRGAYNEQFF. The CDR3 bases are TGTGCCAGCAGGGGGGCCTACAATGAGCAGTTCTTC.